This T cell receptor beta chain appears in the sequencing data of a study of blood T cell repertoires in COVID-19. Profiled with immunoSEQ multiplex PCR; TCRdb holds only in-frame clones, not every one. The table has 190,000 or so clones, roughly 90% seen once. The ends lost 4 bases at V and 4 bases at J; junction bases unmatched: 11. Per germline, CDR1 SGHNT and CDR2 YYREEE (reference sequence). CDR3 length: 16 residues. Cohort assignment relied on participant-reported clinical history. In this sample, this clone turned up a few times. The sample was PBMCs or T cells enriched from blood (not recorded which). The source of this sequence is a man younger than 35 with acute COVID-19. The chain carries TRBV5-4 and TRBJ1-2; 9 nucleotides line up with TRBD1. The DNA of the CDR3 is TGTGCCAGCAGCCCCGACAGGGGGACGCAGGGCTATGGCTACACCTTC. Protein product: CASSPDRGTQGYGYTF.